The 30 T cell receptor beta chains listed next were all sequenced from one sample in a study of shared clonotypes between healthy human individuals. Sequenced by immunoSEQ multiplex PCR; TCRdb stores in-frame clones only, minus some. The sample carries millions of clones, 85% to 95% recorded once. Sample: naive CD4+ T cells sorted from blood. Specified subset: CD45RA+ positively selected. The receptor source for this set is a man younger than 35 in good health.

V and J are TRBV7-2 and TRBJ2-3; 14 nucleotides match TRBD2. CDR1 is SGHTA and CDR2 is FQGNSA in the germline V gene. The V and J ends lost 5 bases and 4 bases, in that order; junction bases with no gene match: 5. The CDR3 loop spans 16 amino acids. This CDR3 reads CASSGRLAGGADTQYF. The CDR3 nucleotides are TGTGCCAGCAGCGGCCGACTAGCGGGAGGGGCAGATACGCAGTATTTT.

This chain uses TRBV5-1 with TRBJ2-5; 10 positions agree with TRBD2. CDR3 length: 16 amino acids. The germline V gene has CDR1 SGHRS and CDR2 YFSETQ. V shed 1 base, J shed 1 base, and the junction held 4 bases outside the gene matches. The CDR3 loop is CASSLSPSGGQETQYF. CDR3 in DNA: TGCGCCAGCAGCTTGTCCCCTAGCGGGGGCCAAGAGACCCAGTACTTC.

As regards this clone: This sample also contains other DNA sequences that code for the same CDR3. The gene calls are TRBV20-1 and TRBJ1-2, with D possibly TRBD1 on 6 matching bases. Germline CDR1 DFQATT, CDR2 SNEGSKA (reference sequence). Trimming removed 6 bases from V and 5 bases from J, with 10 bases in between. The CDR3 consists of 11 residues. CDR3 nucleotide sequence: TGCAGTGCCAGGACAGCGTATGGCTACACCTTC. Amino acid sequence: CSARTAYGYTF.

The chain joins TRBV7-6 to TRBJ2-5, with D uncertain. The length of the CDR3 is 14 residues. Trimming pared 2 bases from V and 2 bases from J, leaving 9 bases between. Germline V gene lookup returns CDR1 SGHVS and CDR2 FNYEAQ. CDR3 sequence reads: CASSLMSNQETQYF. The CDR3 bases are TGTGCCAGCAGCTTAATGTCGAATCAAGAGACCCAGTACTTC.

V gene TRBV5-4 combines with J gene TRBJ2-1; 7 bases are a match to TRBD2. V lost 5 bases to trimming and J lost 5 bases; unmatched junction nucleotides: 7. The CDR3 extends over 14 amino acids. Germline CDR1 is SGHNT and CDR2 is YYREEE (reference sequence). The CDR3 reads CASRPGGGNNEQFF. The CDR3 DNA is TGTGCCAGCAGACCGGGGGGTGGTAACAATGAGCAGTTCTTC. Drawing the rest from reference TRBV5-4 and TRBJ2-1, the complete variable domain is ETGVTQSPTHLIKTRGQQVTLRCSSQSGHNTVSWYQQALGQGPQFIFQYYREEENGRGNFPPRFSGLQFPNYSSELNVNALELDDSALYLCASRPGGGNNEQFFGPGTRLTVL.

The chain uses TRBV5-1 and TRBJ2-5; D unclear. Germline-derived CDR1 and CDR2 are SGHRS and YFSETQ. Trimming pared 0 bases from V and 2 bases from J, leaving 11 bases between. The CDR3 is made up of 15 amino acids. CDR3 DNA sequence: TGCGCCAGCAGCTTGGGCCCAGCAGTACAAGAGACCCAGTACTTC. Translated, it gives CASSLGPAVQETQYF.

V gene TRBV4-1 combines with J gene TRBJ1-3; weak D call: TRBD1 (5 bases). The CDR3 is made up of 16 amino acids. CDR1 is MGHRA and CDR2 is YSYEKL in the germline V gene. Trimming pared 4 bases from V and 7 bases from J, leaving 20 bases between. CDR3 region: CASSLDPGLVGNTIYF. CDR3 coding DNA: TGCGCCAGCAGCCTTGACCCGGGACTTGTGGGGAACACCATATATTTT.

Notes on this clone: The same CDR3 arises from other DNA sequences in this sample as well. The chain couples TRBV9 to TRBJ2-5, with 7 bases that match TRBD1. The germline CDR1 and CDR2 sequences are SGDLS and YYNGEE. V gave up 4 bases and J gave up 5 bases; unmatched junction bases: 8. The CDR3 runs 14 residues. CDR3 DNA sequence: TGTGCCAGCAGCCCCCGAGGGGGCGGGGAGACCCAGTACTTC. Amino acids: CASSPRGGGETQYF.

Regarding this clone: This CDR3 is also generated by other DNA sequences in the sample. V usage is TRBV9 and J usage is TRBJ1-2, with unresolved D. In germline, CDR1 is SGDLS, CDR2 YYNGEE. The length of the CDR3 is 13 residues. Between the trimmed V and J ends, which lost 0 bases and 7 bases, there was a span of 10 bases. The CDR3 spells CASSVEGGGGYTF. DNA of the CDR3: TGTGCCAGCAGCGTAGAGGGAGGTGGTGGCTACACCTTC.

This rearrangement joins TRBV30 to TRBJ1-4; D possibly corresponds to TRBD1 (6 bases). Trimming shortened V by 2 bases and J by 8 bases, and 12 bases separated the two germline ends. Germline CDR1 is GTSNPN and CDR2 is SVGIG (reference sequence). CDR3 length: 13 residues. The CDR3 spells CAWSPDSTEKLFF. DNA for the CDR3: TGTGCCTGGAGTCCGGACAGTACAGAAAAACTGTTTTTT.

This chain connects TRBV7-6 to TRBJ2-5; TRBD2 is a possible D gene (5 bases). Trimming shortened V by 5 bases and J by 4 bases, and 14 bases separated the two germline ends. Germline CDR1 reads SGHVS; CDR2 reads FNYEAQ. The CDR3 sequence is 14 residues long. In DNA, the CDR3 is TGTGCCAGCAGCCAACCGGGGTCTCCAGAGACCCAGTACTTC. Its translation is CASSQPGSPETQYF.

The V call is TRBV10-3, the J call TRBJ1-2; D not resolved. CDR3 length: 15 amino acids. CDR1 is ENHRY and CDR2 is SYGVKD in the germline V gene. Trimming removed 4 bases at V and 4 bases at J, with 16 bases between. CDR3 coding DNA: TGTGCCATCAGTGCCCTCTCCGGTCCCTTCTATGGCTACACCTTC. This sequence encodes CAISALSGPFYGYTF.

The CDR3 spells CATLPPRAEAFF. CDR3 sequence (DNA): TGTGCCACCCTTCCTCCCCGGGCTGAAGCTTTCTTT. The chain is built from TRBV28 and TRBJ1-1; D is unresolved. The CDR3 length is 12 residues. The V gene's germline CDR1 is MDHEN and CDR2 SYDVKM. Trimming left V 10 bases short and J 6 bases short, with 15 bases between.

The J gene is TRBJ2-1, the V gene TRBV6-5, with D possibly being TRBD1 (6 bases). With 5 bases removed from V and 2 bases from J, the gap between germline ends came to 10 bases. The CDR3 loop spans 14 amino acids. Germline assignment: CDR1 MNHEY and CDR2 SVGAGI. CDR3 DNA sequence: TGTGCCAGCAGTGACAGGAACCCCTACAATGAGCAGTTCTTC. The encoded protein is CASSDRNPYNEQFF.

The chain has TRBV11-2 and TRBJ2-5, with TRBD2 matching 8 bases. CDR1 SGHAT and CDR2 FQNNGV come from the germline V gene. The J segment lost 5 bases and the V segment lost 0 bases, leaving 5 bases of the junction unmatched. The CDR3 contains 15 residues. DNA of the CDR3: TGTGCCAGCAGCTTAGACGGGGCTAGCGGGGAGACCCAGTACTTC. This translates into CASSLDGASGETQYF.

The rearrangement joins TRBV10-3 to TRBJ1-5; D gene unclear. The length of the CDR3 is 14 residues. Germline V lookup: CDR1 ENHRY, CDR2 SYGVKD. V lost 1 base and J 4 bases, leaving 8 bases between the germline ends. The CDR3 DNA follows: TGTGCCATCAGTGAGTATACAGTTAATCAGCCCCAGCATTTT. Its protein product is CAISEYTVNQPQHF.

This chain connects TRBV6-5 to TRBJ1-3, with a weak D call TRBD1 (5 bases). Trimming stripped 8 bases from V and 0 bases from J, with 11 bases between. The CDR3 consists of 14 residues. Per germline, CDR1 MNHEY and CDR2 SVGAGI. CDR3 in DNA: TGTGCCAGCGGCCGGGGCTCCTCTGGAAACACCATATATTTT. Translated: CASGRGSSGNTIYF.

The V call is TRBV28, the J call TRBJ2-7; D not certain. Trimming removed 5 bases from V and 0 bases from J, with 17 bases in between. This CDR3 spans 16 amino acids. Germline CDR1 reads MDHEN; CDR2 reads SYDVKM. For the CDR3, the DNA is TGTGCCAGCAGTCCTCCCCAACCGGGCCTCTCCTACGAGCAGTACTTC. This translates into CASSPPQPGLSYEQYF.

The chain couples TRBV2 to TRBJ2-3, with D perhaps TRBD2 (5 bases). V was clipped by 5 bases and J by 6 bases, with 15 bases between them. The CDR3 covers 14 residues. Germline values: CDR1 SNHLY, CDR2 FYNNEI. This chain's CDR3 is CASSYIGRGDTQYF. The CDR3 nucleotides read TGTGCCAGCAGTTACATAGGGAGAGGGGATACGCAGTATTTT.

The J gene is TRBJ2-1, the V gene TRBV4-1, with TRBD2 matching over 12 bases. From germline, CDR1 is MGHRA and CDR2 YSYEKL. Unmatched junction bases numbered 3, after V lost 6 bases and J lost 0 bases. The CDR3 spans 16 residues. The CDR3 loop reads CASRLAGGNSYNEQFF. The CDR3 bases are TGCGCCAGCAGACTAGCGGGGGGCAACTCCTACAATGAGCAGTTCTTC.

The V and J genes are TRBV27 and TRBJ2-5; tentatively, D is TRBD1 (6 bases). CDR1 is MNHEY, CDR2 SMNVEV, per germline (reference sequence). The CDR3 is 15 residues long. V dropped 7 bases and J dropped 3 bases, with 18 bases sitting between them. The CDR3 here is CASKAAGKGEETQYF. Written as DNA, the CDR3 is TGTGCCAGCAAGGCGGCGGGTAAGGGGGAAGAGACCCAGTACTTC.

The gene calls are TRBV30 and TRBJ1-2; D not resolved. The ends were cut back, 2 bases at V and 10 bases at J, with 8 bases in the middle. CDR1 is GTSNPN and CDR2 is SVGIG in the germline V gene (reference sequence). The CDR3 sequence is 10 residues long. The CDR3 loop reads CAWSRVVYTF. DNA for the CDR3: TGTGCCTGGAGTAGGGTGGTCTACACCTTC.

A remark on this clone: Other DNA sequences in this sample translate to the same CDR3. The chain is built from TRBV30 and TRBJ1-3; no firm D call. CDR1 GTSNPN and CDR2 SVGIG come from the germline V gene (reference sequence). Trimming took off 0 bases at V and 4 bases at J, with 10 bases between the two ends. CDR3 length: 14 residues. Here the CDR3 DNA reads TGTGCCTGGAGTGTAGGTAGAGGGGGAAACACCATATATTTT. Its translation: CAWSVGRGGNTIYF.

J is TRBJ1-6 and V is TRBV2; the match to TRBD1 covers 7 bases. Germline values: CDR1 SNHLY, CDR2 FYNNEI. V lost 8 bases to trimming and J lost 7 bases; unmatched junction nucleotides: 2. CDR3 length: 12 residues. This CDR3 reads CASGTANSPLHF. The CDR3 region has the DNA TGTGCCAGCGGGACAGCAAATTCACCCCTCCACTTT.

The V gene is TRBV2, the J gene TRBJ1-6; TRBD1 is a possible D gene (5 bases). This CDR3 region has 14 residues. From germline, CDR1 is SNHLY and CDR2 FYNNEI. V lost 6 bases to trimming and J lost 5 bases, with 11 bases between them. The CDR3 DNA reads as TGTGCCAGCAGCCGGGACGGCAATAATTCACCCCTCCACTTT. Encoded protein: CASSRDGNNSPLHF.

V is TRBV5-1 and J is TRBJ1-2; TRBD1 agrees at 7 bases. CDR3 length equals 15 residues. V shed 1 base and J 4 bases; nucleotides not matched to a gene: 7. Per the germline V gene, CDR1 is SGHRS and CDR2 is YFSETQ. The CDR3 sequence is CASSLRIRDSYGYTF. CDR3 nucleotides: TGCGCCAGCAGCTTGCGAATCCGGGACAGCTATGGCTACACCTTC.

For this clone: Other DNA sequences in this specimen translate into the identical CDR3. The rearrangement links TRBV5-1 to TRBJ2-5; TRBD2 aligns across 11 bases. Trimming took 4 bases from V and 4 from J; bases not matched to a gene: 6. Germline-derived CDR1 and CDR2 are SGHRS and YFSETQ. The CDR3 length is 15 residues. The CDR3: CASSGGTSGVETQYF. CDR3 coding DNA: TGCGCCAGCAGCGGCGGGACTAGCGGAGTAGAGACCCAGTACTTC.

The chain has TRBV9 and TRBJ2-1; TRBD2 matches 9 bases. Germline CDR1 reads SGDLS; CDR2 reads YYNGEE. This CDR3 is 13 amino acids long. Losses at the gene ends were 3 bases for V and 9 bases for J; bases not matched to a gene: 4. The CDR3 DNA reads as TGTGCCAGCAGCGGGATAGCGGGAGTTGAGCAGTTCTTC. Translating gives CASSGIAGVEQFF.

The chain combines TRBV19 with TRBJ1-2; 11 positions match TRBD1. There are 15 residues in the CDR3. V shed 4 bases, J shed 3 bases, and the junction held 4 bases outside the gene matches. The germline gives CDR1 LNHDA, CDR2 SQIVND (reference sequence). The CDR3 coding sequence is TGTGCCAGTAGTAACCGGGACAGGGGGTACTATGGCTACACCTTC. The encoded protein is CASSNRDRGYYGYTF.

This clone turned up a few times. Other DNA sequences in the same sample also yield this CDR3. In nucleotides, the CDR3 is TGCAGTGCGACCTACAATGAGCAGTTCTTC. Translating gives CSATYNEQFF. V usage is TRBV20-1 and J usage is TRBJ2-1; D is undetermined. The V end was cut by 6 bases, the J end by 2 bases, with 2 bases between. The CDR3 runs to 10 residues. Per germline, CDR1 DFQATT and CDR2 SNEGSKA (reference sequence).